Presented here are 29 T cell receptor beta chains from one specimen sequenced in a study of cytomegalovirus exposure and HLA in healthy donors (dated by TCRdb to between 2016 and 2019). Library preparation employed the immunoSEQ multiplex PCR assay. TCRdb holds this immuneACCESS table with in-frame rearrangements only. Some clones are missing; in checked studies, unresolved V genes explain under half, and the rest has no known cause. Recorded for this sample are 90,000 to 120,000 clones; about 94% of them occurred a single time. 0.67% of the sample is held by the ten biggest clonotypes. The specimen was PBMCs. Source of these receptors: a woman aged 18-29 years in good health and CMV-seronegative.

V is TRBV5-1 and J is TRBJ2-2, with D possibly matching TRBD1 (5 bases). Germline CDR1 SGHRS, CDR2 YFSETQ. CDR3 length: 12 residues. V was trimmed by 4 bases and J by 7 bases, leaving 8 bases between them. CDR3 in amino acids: CASSPQGGELFF. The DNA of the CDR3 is TGCGCCAGCAGCCCCCAGGGCGGGGAGCTGTTTTTT.

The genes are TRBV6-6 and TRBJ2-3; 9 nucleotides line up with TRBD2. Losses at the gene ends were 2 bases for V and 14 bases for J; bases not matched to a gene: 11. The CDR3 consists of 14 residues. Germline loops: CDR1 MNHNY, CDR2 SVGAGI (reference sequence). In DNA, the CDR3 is TGTGCCAGCAGTTACGGAGCGGGGGGCACGCCTGGGTATTTT. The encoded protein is CASSYGAGGTPGYF.

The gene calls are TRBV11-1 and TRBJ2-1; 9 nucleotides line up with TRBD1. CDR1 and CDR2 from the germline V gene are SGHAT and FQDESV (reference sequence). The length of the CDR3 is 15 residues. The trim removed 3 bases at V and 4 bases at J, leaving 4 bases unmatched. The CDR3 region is CASSFGQGPYNEQFF. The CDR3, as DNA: TGTGCCAGCAGCTTCGGACAGGGGCCGTACAATGAGCAGTTCTTC.

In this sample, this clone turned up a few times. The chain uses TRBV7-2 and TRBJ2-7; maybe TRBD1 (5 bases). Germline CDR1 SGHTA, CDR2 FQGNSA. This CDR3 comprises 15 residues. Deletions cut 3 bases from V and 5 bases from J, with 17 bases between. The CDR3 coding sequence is TGTGCCAGCAGCTTCAGGGTAGGGGTTGAGAACGAGCAGTACTTC. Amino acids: CASSFRVGVENEQYF.

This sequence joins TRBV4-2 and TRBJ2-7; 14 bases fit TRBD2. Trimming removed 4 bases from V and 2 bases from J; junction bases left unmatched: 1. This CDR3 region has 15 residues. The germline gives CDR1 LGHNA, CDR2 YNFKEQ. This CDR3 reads CASSLTSGGAYEQYF. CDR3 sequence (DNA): TGTGCCAGCAGCCTGACTAGCGGGGGGGCCTACGAGCAGTACTTC.

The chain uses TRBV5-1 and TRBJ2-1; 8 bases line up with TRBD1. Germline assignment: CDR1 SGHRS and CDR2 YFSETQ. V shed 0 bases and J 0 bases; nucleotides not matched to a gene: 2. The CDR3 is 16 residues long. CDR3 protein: CASSLEGTGSYNEQFF. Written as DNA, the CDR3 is TGCGCCAGCAGCTTGGAAGGGACAGGCTCCTACAATGAGCAGTTCTTC. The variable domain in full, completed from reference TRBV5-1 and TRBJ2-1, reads KAGVTQTPRYLIKTRGQQVTLSCSPISGHRSVSWYQQTPGQGLQFLFEYFSETQRNKGNFPGRFSGRQFSNSRSEMNVSTLELGDSALYLCASSLEGTGSYNEQFFGPGTRLTVL.

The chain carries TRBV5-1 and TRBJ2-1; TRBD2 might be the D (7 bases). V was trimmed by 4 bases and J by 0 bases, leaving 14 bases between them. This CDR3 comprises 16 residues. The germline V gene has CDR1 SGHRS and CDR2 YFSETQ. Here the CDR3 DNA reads TGCGCCAGCAGCCACGACGGGGGGCTCTCCTACAATGAGCAGTTCTTC. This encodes CASSHDGGLSYNEQFF.

The CDR3 DNA follows: TGTGCCAGCAGCTCGGAGGGGGCGGGCTACACCTTC. Protein sequence: CASSSEGAGYTF. The chain has TRBV7-3 and TRBJ1-2; 7 bases map to TRBD1. The CDR3 has 12 residues. In germline, CDR1 is SGHTA, CDR2 FQGTGA. V lost 4 bases to trimming and J lost 8 bases; unmatched junction nucleotides: 4.

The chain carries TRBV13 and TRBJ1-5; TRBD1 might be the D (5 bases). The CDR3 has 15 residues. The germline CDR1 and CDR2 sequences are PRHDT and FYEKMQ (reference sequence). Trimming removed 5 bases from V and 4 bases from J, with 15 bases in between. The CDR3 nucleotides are TGTGCCAGCAGCCGGGGAGGGGTCCCGAATCAGCCCCAGCATTTT. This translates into CASSRGGVPNQPQHF.

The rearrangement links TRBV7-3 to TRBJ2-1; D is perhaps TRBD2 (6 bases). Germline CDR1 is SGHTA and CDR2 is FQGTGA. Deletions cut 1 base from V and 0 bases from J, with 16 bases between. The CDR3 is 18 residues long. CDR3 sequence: CASSLMGGTQISYNEQFF. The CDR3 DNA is TGTGCCAGCAGCTTAATGGGGGGAACCCAGATCTCCTACAATGAGCAGTTCTTC.

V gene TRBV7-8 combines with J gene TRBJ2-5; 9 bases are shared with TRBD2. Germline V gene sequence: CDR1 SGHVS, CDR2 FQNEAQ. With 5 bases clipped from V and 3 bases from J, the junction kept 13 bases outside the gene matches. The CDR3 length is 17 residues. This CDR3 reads CASSPRLGASGEETQYF. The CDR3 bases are TGTGCCAGCAGCCCTCGTTTGGGGGCTAGCGGGGAAGAGACCCAGTACTTC.

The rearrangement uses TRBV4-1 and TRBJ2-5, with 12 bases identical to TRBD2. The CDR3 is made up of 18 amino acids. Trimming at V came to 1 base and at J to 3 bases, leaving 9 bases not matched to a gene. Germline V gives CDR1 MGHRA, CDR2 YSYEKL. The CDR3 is CASSQVPIASGGEETQYF. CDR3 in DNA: TGCGCCAGCAGCCAAGTTCCGATAGCTAGCGGGGGGGAAGAGACCCAGTACTTC.

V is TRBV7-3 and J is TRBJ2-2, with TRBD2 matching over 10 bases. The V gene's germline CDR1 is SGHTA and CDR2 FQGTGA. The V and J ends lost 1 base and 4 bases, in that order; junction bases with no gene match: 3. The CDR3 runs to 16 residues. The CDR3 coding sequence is TGTGCCAGCAGCTTAAACAGCGGGAGGGTCACCGGGGAGCTGTTTTTT. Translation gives CASSLNSGRVTGELFF.

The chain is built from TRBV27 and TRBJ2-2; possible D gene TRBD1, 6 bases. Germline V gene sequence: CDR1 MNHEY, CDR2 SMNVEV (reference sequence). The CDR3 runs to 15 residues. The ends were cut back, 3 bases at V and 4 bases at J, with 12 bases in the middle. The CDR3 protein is CASSFSTGSTGELFF. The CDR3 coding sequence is TGTGCCAGCAGTTTTTCTACAGGGAGCACCGGGGAGCTGTTTTTT.

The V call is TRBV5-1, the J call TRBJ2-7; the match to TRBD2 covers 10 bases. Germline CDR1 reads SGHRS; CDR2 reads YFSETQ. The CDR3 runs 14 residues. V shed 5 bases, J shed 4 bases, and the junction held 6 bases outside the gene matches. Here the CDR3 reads CASRVGTSAYEQYF. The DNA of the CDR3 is TGCGCCAGCAGGGTCGGGACTAGCGCATACGAGCAGTACTTC.

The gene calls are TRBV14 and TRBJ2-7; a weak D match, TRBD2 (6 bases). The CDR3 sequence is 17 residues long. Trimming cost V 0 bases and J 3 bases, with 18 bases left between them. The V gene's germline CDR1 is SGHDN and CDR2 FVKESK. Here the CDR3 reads CASSQEKARGENYEQYF. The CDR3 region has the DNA TGTGCCAGCAGCCAAGAAAAGGCCCGCGGGGAAAACTACGAGCAGTACTTC.

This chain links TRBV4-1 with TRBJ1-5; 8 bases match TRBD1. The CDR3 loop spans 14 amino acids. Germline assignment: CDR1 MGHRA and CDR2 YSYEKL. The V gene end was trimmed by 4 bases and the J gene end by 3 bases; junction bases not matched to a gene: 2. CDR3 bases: TGCGCCAGCAGCCTGGACAGGGACAATCAGCCCCAGCATTTT. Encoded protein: CASSLDRDNQPQHF.

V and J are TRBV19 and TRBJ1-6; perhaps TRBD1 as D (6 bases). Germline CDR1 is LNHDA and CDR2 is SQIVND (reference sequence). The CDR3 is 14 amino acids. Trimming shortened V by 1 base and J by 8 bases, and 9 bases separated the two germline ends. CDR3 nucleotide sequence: TGTGCCAGTAGTATAGCAGGGGTTGATTCACCCCTCCACTTT. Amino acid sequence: CASSIAGVDSPLHF.

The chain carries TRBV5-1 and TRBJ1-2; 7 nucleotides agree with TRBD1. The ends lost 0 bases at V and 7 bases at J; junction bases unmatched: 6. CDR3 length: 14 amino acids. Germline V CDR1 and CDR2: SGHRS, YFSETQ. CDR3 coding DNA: TGCGCCAGCAGCTTGGACAGGGGATCGAGTGGCTACACCTTC. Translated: CASSLDRGSSGYTF.

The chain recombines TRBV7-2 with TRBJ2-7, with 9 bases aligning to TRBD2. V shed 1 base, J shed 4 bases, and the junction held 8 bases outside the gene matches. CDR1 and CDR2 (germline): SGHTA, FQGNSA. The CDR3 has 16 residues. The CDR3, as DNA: TGTGCCAGCAGCTTAGGGCGGGGGGGCCTTTTATACGAGCAGTACTTC. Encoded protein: CASSLGRGGLLYEQYF.

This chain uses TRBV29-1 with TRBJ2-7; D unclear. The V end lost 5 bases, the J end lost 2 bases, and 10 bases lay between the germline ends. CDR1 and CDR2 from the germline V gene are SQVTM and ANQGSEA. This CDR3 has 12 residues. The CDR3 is CSVLAETYEQYF. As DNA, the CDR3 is TGCAGCGTTTTGGCGGAAACCTACGAGCAGTACTTC.

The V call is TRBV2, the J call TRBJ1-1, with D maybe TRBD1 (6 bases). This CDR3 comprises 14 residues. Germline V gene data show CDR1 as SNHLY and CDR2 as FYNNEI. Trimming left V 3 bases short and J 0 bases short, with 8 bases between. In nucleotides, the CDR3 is TGTGCCAGCAGTGATTGGACAGTGAACACTGAAGCTTTCTTT. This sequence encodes CASSDWTVNTEAFF.

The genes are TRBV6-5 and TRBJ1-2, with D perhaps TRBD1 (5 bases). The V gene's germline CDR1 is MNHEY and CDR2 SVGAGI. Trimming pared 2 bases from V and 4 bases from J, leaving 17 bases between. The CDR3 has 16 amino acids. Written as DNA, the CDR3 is TGTGCCAGCAGTTACCTCGACAGCCCCAGTTCCTATGGCTACACCTTC. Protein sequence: CASSYLDSPSSYGYTF.

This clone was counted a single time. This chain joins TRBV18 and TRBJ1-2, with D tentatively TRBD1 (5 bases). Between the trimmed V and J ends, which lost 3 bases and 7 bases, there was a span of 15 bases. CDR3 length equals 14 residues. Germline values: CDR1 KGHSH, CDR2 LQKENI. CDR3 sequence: CASSPGATRGGYTF. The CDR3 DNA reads TGTGCCAGCTCACCTGGGGCTACGCGTGGTGGCTACACCTTC. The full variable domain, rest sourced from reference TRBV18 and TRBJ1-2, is NAGVMQNPRHLVRRRGQEARLRCSPMKGHSHVYWYRQLPEEGLKFMVYLQKENIIDESGMPKERFSAEFPKEGPSILRIQQVVRGDSAAYFCASSPGATRGGYTFGSGTRLTVV.

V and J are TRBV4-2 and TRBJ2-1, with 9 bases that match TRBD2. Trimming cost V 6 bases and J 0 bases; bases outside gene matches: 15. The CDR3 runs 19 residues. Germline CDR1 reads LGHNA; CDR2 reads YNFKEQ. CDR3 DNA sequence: TGTGCCAGCAGGGGTTCCGGGACTAGCTCCCCTAGCTCCTACAATGAGCAGTTCTTC. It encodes CASRGSGTSSPSSYNEQFF.

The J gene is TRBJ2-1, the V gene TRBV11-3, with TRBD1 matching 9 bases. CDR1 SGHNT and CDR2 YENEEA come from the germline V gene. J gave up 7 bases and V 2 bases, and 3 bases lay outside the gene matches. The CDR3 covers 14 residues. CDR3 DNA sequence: TGTGCCAGCAGCTTAAGAGGGACAGGGAATGAGCAGTTCTTC. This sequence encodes CASSLRGTGNEQFF.

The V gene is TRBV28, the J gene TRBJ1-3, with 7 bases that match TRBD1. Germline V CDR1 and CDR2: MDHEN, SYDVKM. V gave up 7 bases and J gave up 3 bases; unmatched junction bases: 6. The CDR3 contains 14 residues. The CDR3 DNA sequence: TGTGCCAGCACCAGGGGGGTAGATGGAAACACCATATATTTT. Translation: CASTRGVDGNTIYF. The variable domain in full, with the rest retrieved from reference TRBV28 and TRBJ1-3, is DVKVTQSSRYLVKRTGEKVFLECVQDMDHENMFWYRQDPGLGLRLIYFSYDVKMKEKGDIPEGYSVSREKKERFSLILESASTNQTSMYLCASTRGVDGNTIYFGEGSWLTVV.

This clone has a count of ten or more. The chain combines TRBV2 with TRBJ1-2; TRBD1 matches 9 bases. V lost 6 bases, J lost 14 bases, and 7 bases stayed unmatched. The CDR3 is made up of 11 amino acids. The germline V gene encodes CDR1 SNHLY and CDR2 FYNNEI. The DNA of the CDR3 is TGTGCCAGCAGACAACAGGGGGCGTGGACCTTC. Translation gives CASRQQGAWTF.

The chain's CDR3 is CASSLGGDRAKQYF. DNA of the CDR3: TGTGCCAGCAGCTTAGGTGGTGACAGGGCGAAGCAGTACTTC. V gene TRBV7-6 combines with J gene TRBJ2-7; the match to TRBD1 covers 7 bases. The CDR3 is made up of 14 amino acids. V lost 1 base to trimming and J lost 8 bases; unmatched junction nucleotides: 8. The germline V gene has CDR1 SGHVS and CDR2 FNYEAQ.